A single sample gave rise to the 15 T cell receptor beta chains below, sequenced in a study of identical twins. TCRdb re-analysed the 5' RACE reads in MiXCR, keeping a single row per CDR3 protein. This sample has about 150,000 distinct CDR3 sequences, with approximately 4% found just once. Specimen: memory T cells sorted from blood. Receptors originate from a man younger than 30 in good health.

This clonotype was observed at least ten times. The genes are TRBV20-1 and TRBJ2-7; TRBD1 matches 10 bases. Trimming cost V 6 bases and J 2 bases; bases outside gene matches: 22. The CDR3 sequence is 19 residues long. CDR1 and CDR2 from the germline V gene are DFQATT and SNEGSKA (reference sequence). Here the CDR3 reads CSAESGGQGGRGPTYEQYF. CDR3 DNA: TGCAGTGCCGAATCTGGTGGACAGGGGGGTAGAGGACCCACCTACGAGCAGTACTTC.

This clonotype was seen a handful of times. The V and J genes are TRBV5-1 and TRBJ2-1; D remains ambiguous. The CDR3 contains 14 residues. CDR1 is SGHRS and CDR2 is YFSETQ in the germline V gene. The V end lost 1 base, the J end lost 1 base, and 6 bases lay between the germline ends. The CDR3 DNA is TGCGCCAGCAGCTTGTCCCAATCCTACAATGAGCAGTTCTTC. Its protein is CASSLSQSYNEQFF. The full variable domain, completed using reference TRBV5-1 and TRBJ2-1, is KAGVTQTPRYLIKTRGQQVTLSCSPISGHRSVSWYQQTPGQGLQFLFEYFSETQRNKGNFPGRFSGRQFSNSRSEMNVSTLELGDSALYLCASSLSQSYNEQFFGPGTRLTVL.

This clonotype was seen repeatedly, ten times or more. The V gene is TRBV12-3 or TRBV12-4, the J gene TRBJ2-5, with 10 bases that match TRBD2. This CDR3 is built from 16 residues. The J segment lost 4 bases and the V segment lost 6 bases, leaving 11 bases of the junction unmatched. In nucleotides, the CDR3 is TGTGCCAGCAGCCATCCCCCTAGCGGGAGAGGAGAGACCCAGTACTTC. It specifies CASSHPPSGRGETQYF.

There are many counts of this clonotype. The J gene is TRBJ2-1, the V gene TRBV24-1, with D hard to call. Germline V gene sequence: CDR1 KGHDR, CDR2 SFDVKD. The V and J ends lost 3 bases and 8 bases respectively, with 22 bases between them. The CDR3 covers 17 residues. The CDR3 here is CATSDPSVSPGRDEQFF. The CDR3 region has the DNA TGTGCCACCAGTGATCCGTCGGTGTCCCCCGGAAGAGATGAGCAGTTCTTC.

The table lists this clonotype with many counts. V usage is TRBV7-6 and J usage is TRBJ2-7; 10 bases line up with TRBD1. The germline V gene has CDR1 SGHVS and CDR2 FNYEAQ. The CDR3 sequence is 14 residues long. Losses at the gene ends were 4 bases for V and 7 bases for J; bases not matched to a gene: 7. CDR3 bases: TGTGCCAGCAGCTCAAGACAGGGGGCGCGGGAGCAGTACTTC. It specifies CASSSRQGAREQYF.

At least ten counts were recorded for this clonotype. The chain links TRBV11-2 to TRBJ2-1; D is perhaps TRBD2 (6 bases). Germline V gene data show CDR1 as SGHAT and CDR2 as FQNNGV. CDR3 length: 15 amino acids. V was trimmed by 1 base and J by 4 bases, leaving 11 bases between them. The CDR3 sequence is CASSLGGTFYNEQFF. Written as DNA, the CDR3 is TGTGCCAGCAGCTTAGGTGGGACTTTTTACAATGAGCAGTTCTTC.

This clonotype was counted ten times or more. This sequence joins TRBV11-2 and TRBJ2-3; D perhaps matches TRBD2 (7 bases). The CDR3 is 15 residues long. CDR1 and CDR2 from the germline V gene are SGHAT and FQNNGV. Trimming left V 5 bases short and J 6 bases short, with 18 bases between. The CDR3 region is CASSPRWGGDDTQYF. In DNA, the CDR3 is TGTGCCAGCAGCCCCAGGTGGGGGGGCGACGATACGCAGTATTTT.

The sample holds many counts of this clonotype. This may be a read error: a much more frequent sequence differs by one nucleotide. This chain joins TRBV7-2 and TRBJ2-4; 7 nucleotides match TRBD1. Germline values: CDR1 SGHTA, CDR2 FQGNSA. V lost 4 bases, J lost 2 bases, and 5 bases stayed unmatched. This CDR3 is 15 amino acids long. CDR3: CASSSGTETKNIQYF. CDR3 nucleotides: TGTGCCAGCAGCTCAGGGACAGAGACCAAAAACATTCAGTACTTC.

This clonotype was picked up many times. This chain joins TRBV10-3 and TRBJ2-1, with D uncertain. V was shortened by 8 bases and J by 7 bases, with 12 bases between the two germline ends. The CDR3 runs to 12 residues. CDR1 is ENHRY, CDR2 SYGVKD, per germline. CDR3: CAIGTTRNEQFF. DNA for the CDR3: TGTGCCATCGGTACCACCCGAAATGAGCAGTTCTTC.

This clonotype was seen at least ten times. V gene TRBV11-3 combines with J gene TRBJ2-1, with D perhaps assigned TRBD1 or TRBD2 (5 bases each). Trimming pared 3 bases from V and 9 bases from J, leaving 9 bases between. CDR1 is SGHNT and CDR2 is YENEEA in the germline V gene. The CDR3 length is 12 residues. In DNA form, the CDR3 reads TGTGCCAGCAGCTTCGGGGACGGTGAGCAGTTCTTC. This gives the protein CASSFGDGEQFF. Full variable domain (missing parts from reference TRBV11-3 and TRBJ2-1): EAGVVQSPRYKIIEKKQPVAFWCNPISGHNTLYWYLQNLGQGPELLIRYENEEAVDDSQLPKDRFSAERLKGVDSTLKIQPAELGDSAVYLCASSFGDGEQFFGPGTRLTVL.

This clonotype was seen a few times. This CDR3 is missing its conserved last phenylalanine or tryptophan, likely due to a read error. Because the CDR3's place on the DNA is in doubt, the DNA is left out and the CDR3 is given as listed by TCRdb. The CDR3 reads CASSQSSGRPWGI. V and J are TRBV14 and TRBJ2-1; the table's D call, TRBD2, has no DNA check behind it. Germline V gene sequence: CDR1 SGHDN, CDR2 FVKESK. Termini included, the CDR3 measures 13 amino acids.

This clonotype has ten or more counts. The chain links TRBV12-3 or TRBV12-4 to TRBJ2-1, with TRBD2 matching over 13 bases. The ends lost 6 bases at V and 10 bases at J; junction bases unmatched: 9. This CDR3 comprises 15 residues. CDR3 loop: CASSWTSGSPGEQFF. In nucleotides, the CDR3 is TGTGCCAGCAGCTGGACTAGCGGGAGCCCTGGGGAGCAGTTCTTC.

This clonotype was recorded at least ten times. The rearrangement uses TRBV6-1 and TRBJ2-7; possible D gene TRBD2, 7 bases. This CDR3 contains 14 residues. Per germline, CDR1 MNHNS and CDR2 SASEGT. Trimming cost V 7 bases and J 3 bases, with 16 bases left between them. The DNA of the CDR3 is TGTGCCAGCAACAGGGCTAGCGGACTCTACGAGCAGTACGTC. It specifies CASNRASGLYEQYV.

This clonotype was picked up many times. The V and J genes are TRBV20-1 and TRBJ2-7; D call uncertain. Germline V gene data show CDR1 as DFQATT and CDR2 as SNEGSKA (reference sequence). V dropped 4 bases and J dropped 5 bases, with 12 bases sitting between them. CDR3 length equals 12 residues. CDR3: CSANLGLNEQYF. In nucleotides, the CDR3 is TGCAGTGCTAACCTCGGCCTTAACGAGCAGTACTTC.

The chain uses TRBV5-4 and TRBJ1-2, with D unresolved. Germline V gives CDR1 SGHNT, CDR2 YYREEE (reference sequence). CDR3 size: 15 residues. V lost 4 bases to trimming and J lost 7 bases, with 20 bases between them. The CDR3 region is CASSEYQARKSGYTF. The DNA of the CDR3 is TGTGCCAGCAGCGAATATCAGGCCCGAAAGTCTGGCTACACCTTC.